One sample yielded the 14 T cell receptor beta chains listed below, sequenced in a study of cytomegalovirus exposure and HLA in healthy donors (dated by TCRdb to 2015 to 2018). The library was made by the immunoSEQ multiplex PCR assay. For the multiplex PCR, a mixture combining 60 forward primers for TCR Vbeta segments and 13 reverse primers for TCR Jbeta segments was used. In TCRdb, the immuneACCESS table is reduced to in-frame sequences with V and J assigned. These tables do not hold every clone; where another copy was compared, an unresolved V gene accounts for under half, and the others remain unexplained. The sample data list around 150,000 clones, and around 84% of these were observed just once. 2% to 2.5% of the sample belongs to the ten largest clones. Sequenced input: PBMCs. These receptors all come from a young man in good health and CMV-seropositive.

J is TRBJ1-2 and V is TRBV7-8; 8 bases match TRBD1. Per the germline V gene, CDR1 is SGHVS and CDR2 is FQNEAQ. The CDR3 consists of 12 residues. Trimming took 5 bases from V and 8 from J; bases not matched to a gene: 4. The CDR3 sequence is CASSLTGVGYTF. The CDR3 bases are TGTGCCAGCAGCCTGACAGGGGTCGGCTACACCTTC.

CDR3 DNA: TGTGCCAGCAGCTTGACAGGAGGTACTGAAGCTTTCTTT. Translating it yields CASSLTGGTEAFF. The chain combines TRBV6-5 with TRBJ1-1; tentatively, D is TRBD1 (6 bases). V shed 6 bases and J shed 5 bases, with 13 bases lying between them. Germline V gene lookup returns CDR1 MNHEY and CDR2 SVGAGI. The CDR3 consists of 13 residues.

The chain links TRBV7-2 to TRBJ2-7, with D maybe TRBD1 (5 bases). Germline assignment: CDR1 SGHTA and CDR2 FQGNSA. V lost 4 bases and J lost 4, with 11 bases in between. This CDR3 region has 13 residues. This chain's CDR3 is CASSSSGMYEQYF. In DNA form, the CDR3 reads TGTGCCAGCAGCTCGTCAGGGATGTACGAGCAGTACTTC. The variable domain in full, completed from reference TRBV7-2 and TRBJ2-7, reads GAGVSQSPSNKVTEKGKDVELRCDPISGHTALYWYRQSLGQGLEFLIYFQGNSAPDKSGLPSDRFSAERTGGSVSTLTIQRTQQEDSAVYLCASSSSGMYEQYFGPGTRLTVT.

The gene calls are TRBV7-9 and TRBJ2-3; tentatively, D is TRBD1 (5 bases). In germline, CDR1 is SEHNR, CDR2 FQNEAQ (reference sequence). V was pared by 0 bases and J by 6 bases, with 7 bases between. This CDR3 is 13 amino acids long. The CDR3 sequence is CASSLARADTQYF. The CDR3 DNA follows: TGTGCCAGCAGCTTAGCCAGGGCGGATACGCAGTATTTT.

In its sample, this clone was seen once. V and J are TRBV29-1 and TRBJ2-1; 7 bases fit TRBD1. Germline V gene sequence: CDR1 SQVTM, CDR2 ANQGSEA. The CDR3 is made up of 15 amino acids. V gave up 1 base and J gave up 4 bases; unmatched junction bases: 7. The DNA of the CDR3 is TGCAGCGTTGAAGGTGAGAGGACAGGTTACAATGAGCAGTTCTTC. Residues: CSVEGERTGYNEQFF.

This clone was counted between two and nine times. The CDR3 sequence is CASSLGTGITEAFF. The CDR3 DNA reads TGTGCCAGCAGCTTAGGGACAGGGATCACTGAAGCTTTCTTT. The rearrangement links TRBV5-4 to TRBJ1-1; 9 bases line up with TRBD1. CDR1 SGHNT and CDR2 YYREEE come from the germline V gene (reference sequence). This CDR3 region has 14 residues. The V segment lost 2 bases and the J segment 4 bases; nucleotides outside the gene matches: 3. Filled out from reference TRBV5-4 and TRBJ1-1, the complete variable domain reads ETGVTQSPTHLIKTRGQQVTLRCSSQSGHNTVSWYQQALGQGPQFIFQYYREEENGRGNFPPRFSGLQFPNYSSELNVNALELDDSALYLCASSLGTGITEAFFGQGTRLTVV.

This clone came up once. The rearrangement links TRBV7-8 to TRBJ1-5; 9 bases match TRBD1. The trim removed 6 bases at V and 7 bases at J, leaving 10 bases unmatched. Germline values: CDR1 SGHVS, CDR2 FQNEAQ. The CDR3 is 15 amino acids. The CDR3 protein is CASSPGQGTTQPQHF. The CDR3 nucleotides are TGTGCCAGCAGTCCGGGACAGGGAACAACCCAGCCCCAGCATTTT.

The gene calls are TRBV25-1 and TRBJ2-3; 10 bases map to TRBD1. This CDR3 has 18 amino acids. Germline CDR1 reads MGHDK; CDR2 reads SYGVNS. Trimming at V came to 6 bases and at J to 5 bases, leaving 17 bases not matched to a gene. The CDR3 DNA reads as TGTGCCAGCAGCAGGGGGTTTGTTGACAGGGGGCACTTAGATACGCAGTATTTT. Translating gives CASSRGFVDRGHLDTQYF.

This clone was detected only a few times. The V and J genes are TRBV19 and TRBJ1-1; TRBD1 agrees at 8 bases. Unmatched junction bases numbered 9, after V lost 8 bases and J lost 1 base. The CDR3 contains 15 residues. CDR1 is LNHDA and CDR2 is SQIVND in the germline V gene (reference sequence). CDR3 sequence (DNA): TGTGCCAGTCACTCGGGACAGGTCGCGAACACTGAAGCTTTCTTT. It yields the protein CASHSGQVANTEAFF.

This clone has just a few counts. The chain is built from TRBV10-3 and TRBJ2-7; 9 bases map to TRBD1. CDR3 length: 12 amino acids. Trimming took 11 bases from V and 5 from J; bases not matched to a gene: 7. Looked up from germline, CDR1 is ENHRY and CDR2 is SYGVKD. The CDR3 DNA is TGTGCCTCCGGACAGGGGCTACACGAGCAGTACTTC. Translating it yields CASGQGLHEQYF.

The chain carries TRBV19 and TRBJ2-7; D is unclear. Germline loops: CDR1 LNHDA, CDR2 SQIVND (reference sequence). Trimming shortened V by 10 bases and J by 3 bases, and 16 bases separated the two germline ends. The CDR3 has 13 residues. DNA for the CDR3: TGTGCCACCTTAGACTCGATCAGCTACGAGCAGTACTTC. Amino acids: CATLDSISYEQYF.

This chain connects TRBV19 to TRBJ1-1; 7 bases agree with TRBD1. Trimming cost V 6 bases and J 1 base; bases outside gene matches: 5. This CDR3 has 14 amino acids. Germline CDR1 LNHDA, CDR2 SQIVND (reference sequence). The CDR3 loop reads CASRTWDRNTEAFF. CDR3 DNA: TGTGCCAGTAGAACCTGGGACAGGAACACTGAAGCTTTCTTT.

The chain couples TRBV6-5 to TRBJ1-6; tentative D call: TRBD1 (6 bases). This CDR3 contains 13 residues. CDR1 is MNHEY, CDR2 SVGAGI, per germline. V gave up 7 bases and J gave up 7 bases, with 11 bases separating them. The CDR3 nucleotides are TGTGCCAGCACTCGGGGGGCGAATTCACCCCTCCACTTT. This codes for CASTRGANSPLHF.

The chain employs TRBV29-1 and TRBJ1-1; the D gene is possibly TRBD1 (5 bases). V lost 4 bases, J lost 0 bases, and 9 bases lay in between. From germline, CDR1 is SQVTM and CDR2 ANQGSEA. The CDR3 is 13 amino acids. The CDR3: CSVVRGLNTEAFF. For the CDR3, the DNA is TGCAGCGTTGTTAGGGGTCTGAACACTGAAGCTTTCTTT.